This T cell receptor beta chain was sequenced during a study of cytomegalovirus exposure and HLA in healthy donors. A few counts support this clone. This CDR3 is built from 13 residues. Trimming cost V 3 bases and J 5 bases, with 9 bases left between them. Germline lookup yields CDR1 SEHNR and CDR2 FQNEAQ (reference sequence). PCR was performed using 60 Vbeta and 13 Jbeta primers. This table comes from immunoSEQ multiplex PCR, and its TCRdb copy is limited to in-frame clones, with some not included. This sample has 100,000 or so clones, with roughly 12% found just once. Material: PBMCs. The source is a middle-aged man in good health and CMV-seropositive. The chain has TRBV7-9 and TRBJ2-3, with D maybe TRBD2 (6 bases). This chain's CDR3 is CASSFGGRDTQYF. The CDR3 DNA is TGTGCCAGCAGCTTTGGGGGGAGAGATACGCAGTATTTT.